The present T cell receptor beta chain was sequenced within a study of T cells in Graves' hyperthyroidism and ophthalmopathy (dated by TCRdb to the late 2010s). Regarding the study in general: Peripheral blood was sampled at the time of initial diagnosis, prior to any treatment. The paper describes TCR Vbeta CDR3 sequencing of 135 peripheral blood samples, made up of under 50 ophthalmopathy patients, around 78 hyperthyroidism patients and about 17 progressor patients. Thyroid tissue and blood T-cell repertoires from roughly 6 Graves' hyperthyroidism patients were also compared in the study. Whether ophthalmopathy could be predicted prospectively was tested in an independent validation cohort made up of approximately 19 hyperthyroidism patients plus 17 patients who later progressed to ophthalmopathy. For training and testing, the approximately 92 patients in the discovery cohort were randomly divided in a 7:3 ratio. To identify distinguishing TCR V-J signatures, a discovery cohort of 100 patients was used, comprising 43 with Graves' ophthalmopathy and around 60 with stable Graves' hyperthyroidism. After blood sampling, hyperthyroidism patients were treated with methimazole at a starting dose of 30 mg daily, and ophthalmopathy patients were treated with high-dose intravenous methylprednisolone. What the work shows at the level of the full study, not this receptor alone: During validation, the model predicted progression to ophthalmopathy a median of roughly six months ahead of onset, with roughly 65% sensitivity and about 75% specificity. Sample size was not statistically predetermined, and investigators were not blinded to group allocation. A model built on a 13 V-J signature distinguished ophthalmopathy from stable hyperthyroidism, reaching around 88% sensitivity and 81.08% specificity in cross-validation and 80%/75% in testing. Most expanded thyroid clonotypes (frequency above 0.001) were also found in blood, which suggests that blood repertoires may mirror thyroid immune responses.

In the ophthalmopathy patients, disease was moderately to severely active, with a Clinical Activity Score of 3 or more, a NOSPECS grade of 4 or more, and a duration of less than 3 months. Any patient with an uncontrolled infection, another autoimmune disease, pregnancy or lactation was excluded. Diagnoses were based on clinical symptoms, serum thyroxine and TRAb, thyroid ultrasound and orbital computed tomography. Ficoll-Paque density gradient centrifugation was used to isolate PBMCs from about 10 ml of fresh peripheral blood. Total RNA was extracted using Trizol reagent, and RNA quality was assessed on an Agilent 2100 Bioanalyzer. The TCR beta CDR3 regions were amplified from the RNA transcripts. A first-round RT-PCR of the TCR CDR3 used the HTBI primer set with the Qiagen OneStep RT-PCR kit. The libraries were constructed in a second round of multiplex PCR and then size-selected and purified. Paired-end sequencing of the libraries was performed with 100 bp reads on an Illumina HiSeq2000. Under the source paper's analysis protocol: SOAPnuke was used to process the raw data, throwing out any read that contained adapters or uncalled bases, had a mean Phred below 15, or lacked an exact constant-primer or identifier match. High-quality paired reads were merged using COPE v1.2.5, and each unique nucleotide sequence was defined as a clonotype. MiTCR v1.1 was used to align clonotypes to the IMGT TRBV, TRBD and TRBJ reference segments. Only V-J combinations with frequency above 0.0001, covering about 99% of repertoires, were analysed. The TCS score was defined as F50 (clonal expansion) divided by E x V (chaos), with BLOSUM62-based TCRdist calculated between CDR3 peptides within each V-J. Welch's t-statistics and random forest reduced fewer than 550 V-J features to roughly 13, which were used in a naive Bayes classifier (R e1071). The raw public reads went through TCRdb reprocessing: fastp at Q25, MiXCR clone calling, in-frame beta chains kept. Rows with one shared CDR3 protein collapse into an entry with the most common genes and DNA. TCRdb, not the authors, supplied the V and J calls. The sample table lists about 250,000 distinct CDR3 sequences, approximately 23% of them with a count of one. Approximately 32% of the sample rests with the top ten.

This clonotype was counted ten times or more. It lacks a known antigen. Base qualities are not at hand, and no much larger clone is one base apart. The CDR3 spans 18 residues, from the cysteine through the phenylalanine. Just the 54-base CDR3 DNA is kept, in frame starting at base 1. Trimming accounts for 5 bases at V and 1 base at J, while the number of junction bases matched to no gene is 12. Per the germline V gene, SGHAT is the CDR1 and FQNNGV is the CDR2. The sequence joins TRBV11-2 to TRBJ2-2; 8 nucleotides in the junction match TRBD2. This clonotype was sampled from a woman in her thirties or forties with Graves' ophthalmopathy. The sequencing input was blood. The bases are TGTGCCAGCAGCCCCCACGGAGGTGCGGGAGGGAACACCGGGGAGCTGTTTTTT. Protein translation: CASSPHGGAGGNTGELFF.